This T cell receptor beta chain was sequenced for a study of PD-1 blockade in classical Hodgkin lymphoma. Trimming pared 0 bases from V and 0 bases from J, leaving 9 bases between. This CDR3 has 16 residues. Germline CDR1 is MGHRA and CDR2 is YSYEKL. Sequencing was performed with immunoSEQ multiplex PCR; in TCRdb, only in-frame clones are kept and a portion is missing. The repertoire consists of approximately 17,000 clones, with about 65% occurring once and the leading ten covering 6.5% to 9%. This sample's time point: cycle 4 day 1 (C4D1), after 6 weeks of nivolumab. Each patient relapsed following autologous stem cell transplantation, and prior brentuximab vedotin exposure differed.

Sequenced material: peripheral blood mononuclear cells (PBMCs), taken before the fourth cycle of nivolumab. The chain is built from TRBV4-1 and TRBJ1-5; no firm D call. This TCR came from a human donor with classical Hodgkin lymphoma. CDR3 coding DNA: TGCGCCAGCAGCCAAGAATGGACTGCTAGCAATCAGCCCCAGCATTTT. Its translation is CASSQEWTASNQPQHF.